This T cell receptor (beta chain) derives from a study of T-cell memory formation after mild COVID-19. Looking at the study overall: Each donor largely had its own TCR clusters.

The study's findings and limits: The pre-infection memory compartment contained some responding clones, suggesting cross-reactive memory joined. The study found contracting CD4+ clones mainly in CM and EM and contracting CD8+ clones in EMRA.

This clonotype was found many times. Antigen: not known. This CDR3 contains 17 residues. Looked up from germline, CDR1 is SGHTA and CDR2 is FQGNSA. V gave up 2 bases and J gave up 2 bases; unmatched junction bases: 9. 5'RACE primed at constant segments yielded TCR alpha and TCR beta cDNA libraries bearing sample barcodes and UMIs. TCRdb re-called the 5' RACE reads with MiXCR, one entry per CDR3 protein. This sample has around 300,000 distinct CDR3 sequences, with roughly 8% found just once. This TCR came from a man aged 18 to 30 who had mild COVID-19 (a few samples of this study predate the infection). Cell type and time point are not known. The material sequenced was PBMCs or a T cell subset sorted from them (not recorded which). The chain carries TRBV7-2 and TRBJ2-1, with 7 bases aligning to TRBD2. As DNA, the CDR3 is TGTGCCAGCAGCTTAAATGTGGGCGGGGGACCCTACAATGAGCAGTTCTTC. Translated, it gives CASSLNVGGGPYNEQFF.